The clone carrying this T cell receptor beta chain has just one count. The data originate from a study of blood T cell repertoires in COVID-19. Study in general: Acute and convalescent COVID-19 samples came from the United States, Italy and Spain.

The germline V gene has CDR1 SGHDT and CDR2 YYEEEE. This CDR3 has 15 amino acids. With V trimmed by 5 bases and J by 2 bases, 8 bases remained unmatched. Per the study methods: Amplified reference gene primers provided the basis for estimating nucleated cell counts. The protocol was immunoSEQ multiplex PCR, while the TCRdb copy is restricted to in-frame clones and leaves out a portion. V, J and clone size are those of that table, while D and trimming were read from the DNA. This sample has roughly 100,000 clones; 81% occur once, and the top ten carry 9.4%. The source material was peripheral blood. The chain links TRBV5-6 to TRBJ2-7; 9 bases are shared with TRBD1. The sequence came from a woman aged 70-85 years with acute or convalescent COVID-19. CDR3 region: CASRGAGTGTYEQYF. The CDR3 region has the DNA TGTGCCAGCAGGGGGGCCGGGACAGGGACCTACGAGCAGTACTTC. Combining the CDR3 with reference TRBV5-6 and TRBJ2-7 gives the whole variable domain DAGVTQSPTHLIKTRGQQVTLRCSPKSGHDTVSWYQQALGQGPQFIFQYYEEEERQRGNFPDRFSGHQFPNYSSELNVNALLLGDSALYLCASRGAGTGTYEQYFGPGTRLTVT.